Included here is one TCR beta chain sequence, with context. The clone's antigen remains unknown. No per-base quality is available; no much larger clone lies one base away. These data are taken from a study of blood T cell repertoires in COVID-19 (TCRdb year 2020). The study in broad terms: The collaborator samples originated in the United States, Italy and Spain and spanned the acute and convalescent phases of COVID-19. The material from the prospective study consisted of cDNA or gDNA derived from T cells, B-cell-depleted T cells, or PBMCs. Subjects who had been exposed to COVID-19, were actively infected with it, or had recovered from it provided the deeply sampled blood TCRbeta repertoires that made up the dataset. The repertoires were released in a freely available public database intended as a resource for research on the immune response to SARS-CoV-2. The samples were drawn from the first 160 participants of the ongoing ImmuneRACE study and from 1,254 subjects provided by 6 global collaborators. The sample metadata nearly always contained a de-identified subject ID, COVID-19 status, age in years and sex. Where available, HLA class I and class II types were obtained from metadata supplied by the sample provider rather than from assay-based typing. What the research found in general, with its limitations: The quantity of clinical and demographic metadata differed by source and by participant and was supplied without curation.

Taken from the germline V gene, the CDR1 and CDR2 loops are LGHNA and YSLEER. After removal of 4 bases from V and 1 base from J, the junction retains 4 bases not matched to a gene. The CDR3 contains 14 residues, cysteine and phenylalanine counted. The entry retains the CDR3 DNA only, 42 bases that are in frame from base 1. Whole blood was collected in K2EDTA tubes by collaborating institutions according to the institutions' own protocols. For TCRbeta analysis, collaborators shipped samples in one of three forms: frozen whole blood, isolated PBMCs, or DNA extracted from either of those sample types. TCRbeta CDR3 regions were amplified from genomic DNA by means of the immunoSEQ Assay, a bias-controlled multiplex PCR. Processing in the source paper ran as follows. Nucleated cell counts per sample were estimated from amplification of reference gene primers within the assay. To quantify the absolute abundance of each unique TCRbeta CDR3 rearrangement, sequence reads were collapsed and filtered. Productive Simpson clonality was computed per sample as the square root of Simpson's diversity index over productive rearrangements. TCRdb took this table from immuneACCESS and kept in-frame rearrangements with V and J called. Such tables lack part of the clones; where checked against another copy, unresolved V genes explain under half of the gap, and the rest is unexplained. Clone size and V and J calls were adopted from that table, with D and trimming inferred from the DNA. This sample lists approximately 210,000 clones; roughly four fifths were detected once. The top ten clonotypes cover 10% to 15% of the sample.

The sample consisted of peripheral blood. Rearrangement joined TRBV4-3 to TRBJ2-7, with 7 bases in between that match TRBD1. This TCR derives from a middle-aged woman with acute or convalescent COVID-19. The nucleotides read TGCGCCAGCAGCCCCGGGACAGCATCCTACGAGCAGTACTTC. This is translated as CASSPGTASYEQYF.